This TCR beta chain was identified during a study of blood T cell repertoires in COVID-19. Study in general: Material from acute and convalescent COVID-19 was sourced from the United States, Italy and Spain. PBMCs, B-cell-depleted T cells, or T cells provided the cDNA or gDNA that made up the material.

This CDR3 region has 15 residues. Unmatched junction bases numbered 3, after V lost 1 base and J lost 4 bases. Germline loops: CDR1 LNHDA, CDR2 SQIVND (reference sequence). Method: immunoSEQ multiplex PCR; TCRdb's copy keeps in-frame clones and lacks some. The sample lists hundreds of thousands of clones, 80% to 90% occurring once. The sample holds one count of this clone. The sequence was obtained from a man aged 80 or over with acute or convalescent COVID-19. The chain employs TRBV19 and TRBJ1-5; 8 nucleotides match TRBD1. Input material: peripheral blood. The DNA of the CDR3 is TGTGCCAGTAGTATAGGGACAGGGCGTAATCAGCCCCAGCATTTT. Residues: CASSIGTGRNQPQHF.